This TCR beta chain is from a study of a mutant IDH1 vaccine in newly diagnosed glioma. About the study: Pretreatment consisted of radiotherapy, temozolomide, or both, with most receiving both. Findings and limits, study-wide: Whatever changes occurred in top peripheral T cell clonotypes seemed unrelated to pseudoprogression.

Concerning this clone itself: Its antigen remains unidentified.

The CDR3 has 14 residues. Germline CDR1 PRHDT, CDR2 FYEKMQ (reference sequence). The germline V and J ends were trimmed by 3 bases and 10 bases, with 16 bases remaining between them. Clones were read by immunoSEQ multiplex PCR, and TCRdb kept only the in-frame ones, dropping some. Counted here are 70,000 to 95,000 clones, around 80% occurring once; the ten biggest clones make up 4.5% to 5.5%. As for time point: baseline, week 1 (first vaccination visit). Specified treatment: pre-vaccination baseline after standard-of-care therapy. The TCR sequence derives from a man aged 35 to 55 with glioma. Some clones in this sample may be carry-over from other donors' samples. This chain connects TRBV13 to TRBJ2-1; tentatively, D is TRBD1 (5 bases). The source material was PBMCs, sampled from a glioma patient treated with radiotherapy, temozolomide or both. The DNA of the CDR3 is TGTGCCAGCAGCTTCGGACACCCAAAGGGAGAGCAGTTCTTC. Amino acids: CASSFGHPKGEQFF.